The clone carrying this T cell receptor beta chain was seen only a few times. Its cognate antigen is unknown. CDR3 size: 13 residues. Germline V gives CDR1 SGDLS, CDR2 YYNGEE. The germline V and J ends were trimmed by 7 bases and 0 bases, with 11 bases remaining between them. Study outcomes and limitations: Larger-cohort validation covered only one TCR beta V-J rearrangement.

Full-length variable regions came from constant-region reverse primers plus semi-nested Nested Universal Primer A PCR. TCRdb reanalysed the 5' RACE reads using MiXCR and keeps one entry per CDR3 protein. The sample carries fewer than 65,000 distinct CDR3 sequences, 25% to 35% recorded once. Purified naive CD4+ T cells were depleted of CD25+ Tregs. This receptor was taken from a female donor with breast cancer. This chain uses TRBV9 with TRBJ2-7; a possible D gene is TRBD1 (5 bases). The sequencing input was tumor-infiltrating naive CD4+ T cells sorted from the breast tumor. Sample subset: naive CD4+ T cells, CD4+CD45RA+CD25-. The CDR3 loop is CASPADISYEQYF. CDR3 sequence (DNA): TGTGCCAGCCCGGCGGACATCTCCTACGAGCAGTACTTC.